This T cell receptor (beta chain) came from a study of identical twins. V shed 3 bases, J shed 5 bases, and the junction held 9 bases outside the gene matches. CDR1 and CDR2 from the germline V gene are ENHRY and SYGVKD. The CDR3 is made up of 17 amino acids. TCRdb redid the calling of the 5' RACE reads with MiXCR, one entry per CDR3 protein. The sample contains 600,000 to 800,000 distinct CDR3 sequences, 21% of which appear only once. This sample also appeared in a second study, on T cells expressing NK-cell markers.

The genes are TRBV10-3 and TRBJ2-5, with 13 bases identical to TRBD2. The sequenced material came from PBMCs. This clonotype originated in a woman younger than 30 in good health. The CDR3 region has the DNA TGTGCCATCAGTGACAGGACTAGCGGGGGCCGAGGGGAGACCCAGTACTTC. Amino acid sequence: CAISDRTSGGRGETQYF.